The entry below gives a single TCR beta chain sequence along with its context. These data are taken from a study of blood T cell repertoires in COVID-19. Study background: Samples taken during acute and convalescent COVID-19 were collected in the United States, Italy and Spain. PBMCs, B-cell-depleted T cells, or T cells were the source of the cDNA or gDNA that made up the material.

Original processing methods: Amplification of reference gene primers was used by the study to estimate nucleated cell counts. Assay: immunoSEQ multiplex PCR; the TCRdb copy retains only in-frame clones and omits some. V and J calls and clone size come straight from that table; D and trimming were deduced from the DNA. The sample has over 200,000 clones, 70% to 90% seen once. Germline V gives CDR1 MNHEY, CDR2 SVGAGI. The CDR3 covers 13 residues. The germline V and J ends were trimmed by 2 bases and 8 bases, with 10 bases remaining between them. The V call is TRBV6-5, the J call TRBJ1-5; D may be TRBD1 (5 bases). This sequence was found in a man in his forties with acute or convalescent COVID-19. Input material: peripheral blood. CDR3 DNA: TGTGCCAGCAGTTACAGGGGTGGGGAGCCCCAGCATTTT. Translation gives CASSYRGGEPQHF.